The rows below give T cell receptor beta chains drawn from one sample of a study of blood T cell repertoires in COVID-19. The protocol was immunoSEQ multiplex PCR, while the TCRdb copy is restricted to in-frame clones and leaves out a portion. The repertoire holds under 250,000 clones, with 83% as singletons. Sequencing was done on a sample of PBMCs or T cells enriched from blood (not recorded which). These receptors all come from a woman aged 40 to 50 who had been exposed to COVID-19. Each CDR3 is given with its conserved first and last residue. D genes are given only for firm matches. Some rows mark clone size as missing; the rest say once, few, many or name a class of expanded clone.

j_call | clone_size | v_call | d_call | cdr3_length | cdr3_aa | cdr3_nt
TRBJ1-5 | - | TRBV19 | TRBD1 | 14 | CATEDRVRNQPQHF | TGTGCCACCGAGGACAGGGTACGCAATCAGCCCCAGCATTTT
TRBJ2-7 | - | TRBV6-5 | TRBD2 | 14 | CASNRAGGPYEQYF | TGTGCCAGCAATCGAGCGGGGGGCCCCTACGAGCAGTACTTC
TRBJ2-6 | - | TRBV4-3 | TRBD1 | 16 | CASSQDTGVGANVLTF | TGCGCCAGCAGCCAAGATACAGGGGTCGGGGCCAACGTCCTGACTTTC
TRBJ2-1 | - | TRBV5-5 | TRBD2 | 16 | CASRRTSGGSYNEQFF | TGTGCCAGCAGACGTACTAGCGGGGGATCCTACAATGAGCAGTTCTTC
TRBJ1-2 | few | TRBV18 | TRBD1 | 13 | CASSDGTGAGYTF | TGTGCCAGCTCCGACGGGACAGGGGCTGGCTACACCTTC
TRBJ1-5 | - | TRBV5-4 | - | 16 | CASSLFGTGDNQPQHF | TGTGCCAGCAGCTTATTCGGGACGGGAGACAATCAGCCCCAGCATTTT
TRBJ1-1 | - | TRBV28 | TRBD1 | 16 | CASSTDRGLEDTEAFF | TGTGCCAGCAGTACGGACAGGGGGCTTGAGGACACTGAAGCTTTCTTT
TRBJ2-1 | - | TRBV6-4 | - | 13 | CASSVFRGDEQFF | TGTGCCAGCAGTGTCTTCAGGGGCGATGAGCAGTTCTTC
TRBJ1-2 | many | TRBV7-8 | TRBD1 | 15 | CASSLEGQRTYGYTF | TGTGCCAGCAGCTTAGAGGGACAGCGGACCTATGGCTACACCTTC
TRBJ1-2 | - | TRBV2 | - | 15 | CASSVLTTLNYGYTF | TGTGCCAGCAGTGTCCTGACAACCCTTAACTATGGCTACACCTTC
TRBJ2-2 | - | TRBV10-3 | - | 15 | CAISDRGWNTGELFF | TGTGCCATCAGTGACCGAGGTTGGAACACCGGGGAGCTGTTTTTT
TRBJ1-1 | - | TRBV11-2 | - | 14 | CASSWRGGDTEAFF | TGTGCCAGCAGCTGGAGGGGTGGGGACACTGAAGCTTTCTTT
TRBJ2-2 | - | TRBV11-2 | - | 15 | CASSSRDSSSGELFF | TGTGCCAGCAGCTCCCGGGACTCTTCCTCCGGGGAGCTGTTTTTT
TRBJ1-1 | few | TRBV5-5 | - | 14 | CASSLTEMNTEAFF | TGTGCCAGCAGCTTGACAGAGATGAACACTGAAGCTTTCTTT
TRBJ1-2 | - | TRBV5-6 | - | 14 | CASSGFNRAYGYTF | TGTGCCAGCAGCGGGTTTAACAGGGCGTATGGCTACACCTTC
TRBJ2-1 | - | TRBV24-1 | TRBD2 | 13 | CATSEVRGGEQFF | TGTGCCACCAGTGAGGTCCGGGGGGGTGAGCAGTTCTTC
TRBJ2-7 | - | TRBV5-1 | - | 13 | CASSRQSPYEQYF | TGCGCCAGCAGTAGACAGTCCCCCTACGAGCAGTACTTC
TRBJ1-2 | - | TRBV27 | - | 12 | CASWGGSNGYTF | TGTGCCAGCTGGGGGGGCAGTAATGGCTACACCTTC
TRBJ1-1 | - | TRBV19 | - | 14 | CASSIGRWNTEAFF | TGTGCCAGTAGTATAGGGAGGTGGAACACTGAAGCTTTCTTT
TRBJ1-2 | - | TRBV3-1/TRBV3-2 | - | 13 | CAVRQEANYGYTF | TGTGCCGTACGACAGGAAGCTAACTATGGCTACACCTTC
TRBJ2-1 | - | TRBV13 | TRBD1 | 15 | CASSSTGAGYNEQFF | TGTGCCAGCAGCTCAACAGGGGCGGGCTACAATGAGCAGTTCTTC
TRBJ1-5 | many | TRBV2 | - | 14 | CASSIGGGNQPQHF | TGTGCCAGCAGTATCGGGGGAGGCAATCAGCCCCAGCATTTT
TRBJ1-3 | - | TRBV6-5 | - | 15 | CASSYLGETGNTIYF | TGTGCCAGCAGTTACTTAGGGGAAACTGGAAACACCATATATTTT
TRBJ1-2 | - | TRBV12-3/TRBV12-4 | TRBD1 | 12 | CASSTGVYGYTF | TGTGCCAGCTCTACAGGGGTCTATGGCTACACCTTC
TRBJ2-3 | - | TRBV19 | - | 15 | CASSPWVASTDTQYF | TGTGCCAGTAGTCCCTGGGTAGCTAGCACAGATACGCAGTATTTT
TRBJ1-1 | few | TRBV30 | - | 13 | CAWSGPRNTEAFF | TGTGCCTGGAGTGGGCCTAGGAACACTGAAGCTTTCTTT
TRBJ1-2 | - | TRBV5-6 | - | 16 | CASSLAGMGANYGYTF | TGTGCCAGCAGCTTAGCGGGAATGGGCGCTAACTATGGCTACACCTTC
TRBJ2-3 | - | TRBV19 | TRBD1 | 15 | CASSMEGGTTDTQYF | TGTGCCAGTAGTATGGAAGGGGGCACCACAGATACGCAGTATTTT
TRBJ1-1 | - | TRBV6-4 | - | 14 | CASTPRHLNTEAFF | TGTGCCAGCACCCCCCGACACTTGAACACTGAAGCTTTCTTT
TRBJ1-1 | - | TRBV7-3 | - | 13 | CASSLWRRTEAFF | TGTGCCAGCAGCTTATGGAGGCGGACTGAAGCTTTCTTT
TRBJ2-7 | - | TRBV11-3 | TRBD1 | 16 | CASSLGDGTGSYEQYF | TGTGCCAGCAGCTTAGGCGACGGGACAGGGTCCTACGAGCAGTACTTC
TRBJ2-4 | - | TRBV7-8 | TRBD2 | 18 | CASSLVGASGGPWNIQYF | TGTGCCAGCAGCTTAGTAGGGGCTAGCGGGGGGCCTTGGAACATTCAGTACTTC
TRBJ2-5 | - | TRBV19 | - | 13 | CASQSSGGETQYF | TGTGCCAGTCAAAGTTCGGGCGGGGAGACCCAGTACTTC
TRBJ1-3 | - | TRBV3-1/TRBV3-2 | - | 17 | CASSQGEGRASGNTIYF | TGTGCCAGCAGCCAAGGTGAGGGCCGGGCCTCTGGAAACACCATATATTTT
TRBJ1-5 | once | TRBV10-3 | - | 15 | CAISEQTGGNQPQHF | TGTGCCATCAGTGAGCAGACAGGTGGCAATCAGCCCCAGCATTTT
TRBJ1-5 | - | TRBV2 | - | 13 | CASSPERNQPQHF | TGTGCCAGCAGCCCCGAGCGCAATCAGCCCCAGCATTTT
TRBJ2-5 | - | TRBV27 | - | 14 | CATQTQGGQETQYF | TGTGCCACCCAGACCCAGGGAGGCCAAGAGACCCAGTACTTC
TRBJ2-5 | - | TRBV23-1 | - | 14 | CASSQSERQETQYF | TGCGCCAGCAGTCAATCGGAGCGGCAAGAGACCCAGTACTTC
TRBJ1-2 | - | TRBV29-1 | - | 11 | CSVLLREGYTF | TGCAGCGTTTTACTCAGGGAAGGCTACACCTTC